A selection of T cell receptor beta chains follows, all from one sample in a study of cytomegalovirus exposure and HLA in healthy donors. Some clones are missing from TCRdb's copy, which holds only in-frame ones; the method was immunoSEQ multiplex PCR. The repertoire holds 90,000 to 100,000 clones, with around 76% as singletons. The source material was PBMCs. The receptors here all came from a middle-aged man in good health and CMV-seropositive. CDR3s include the opening cysteine and the closing phenylalanine or tryptophan. The D gene is left open where the match is weak. A clone size is listed for some rows: how often the clone was seen (once, few, many), or a class if it is expanded.

j_call,d_call,clone_size,v_call,cdr3_nt,cdr3_aa
TRBJ2-3,TRBD2,-,TRBV4-1,TGCGCCAGCAGCCCCCGGATCAGCGGGGGGCTAACAGATACGCAGTATTTT,CASSPRISGGLTDTQYF
TRBJ1-6,-,-,TRBV5-1,TGCGCCAGCAGCCGAGACAGGCTAGAGAATTCACCCCTCCACTTT,CASSRDRLENSPLHF
TRBJ2-7,TRBD2,-,TRBV6-5,TGTGCCAGCAGTTACACTATCAGCGGGGGATCCTACGAGCAGTACTTC,CASSYTISGGSYEQYF
TRBJ1-1,TRBD1,-,TRBV10-3,TGTGCCATCAGTGACCCGGGACAGCCGCTGAGTAAGAACACTGAAGCTTTCTTT,CAISDPGQPLSKNTEAFF
TRBJ1-6,TRBD1,-,TRBV11-2,TGTGCCAGCAGCGAGGACAGGATGAATTCACCCCTCCACTTT,CASSEDRMNSPLHF
TRBJ2-1,-,few,TRBV4-3,TGCGCCAGCAGCCAAGATTTAACGGGAGAGGCGGGCGAGCAGTTCTTC,CASSQDLTGEAGEQFF
TRBJ2-1,TRBD2,once,TRBV5-4,TGTGCCAGCAGCTCGGGACTAGGGTCCTACAATGAGCAGTTCTTC,CASSSGLGSYNEQFF
TRBJ2-3,TRBD2,few,TRBV29-1,TGCAGCGTTGTAGTCCTAGCGGGGAGCACAGATACGCAGTATTTT,CSVVVLAGSTDTQYF
TRBJ2-7,TRBD2,-,TRBV7-2,TGTGCCAGCAGCTTAGGTCTAGCGGAGACCTACGAGCAGTACTTC,CASSLGLAETYEQYF
TRBJ2-5,TRBD2,once,TRBV5-4,TGTGCCAGCAGCTTGGGGGTAGCGGGTGGACCAGAGTACTTC,CASSLGVAGGPEYF
TRBJ2-1,TRBD2,few,TRBV7-6,TGTGCCAGCAGCTTAGTGGGCGGGACTAACTACAATGAGCAGTTCTTC,CASSLVGGTNYNEQFF
TRBJ2-5,-,-,TRBV7-9,TGTGCCAGCAGCTTAGGGACATTCCAAGAGACCCAGTACTTC,CASSLGTFQETQYF
TRBJ2-4,-,-,TRBV5-6,TGTGCCAGCAGCCTCGGGGCCAAAAACATTCAGTACTTC,CASSLGAKNIQYF
TRBJ1-1,TRBD1,-,TRBV7-2,TGTGCCAGCAGCATAGCCCCCGGGACAGGGATGAACACTGAAGCTTTCTTT,CASSIAPGTGMNTEAFF
TRBJ2-1,-,-,TRBV5-1,TGCGCCAGCAGCTTGGATGGGGGGTGGGATGAGCAGTTCTTC,CASSLDGGWDEQFF
TRBJ1-2,-,-,TRBV2,TGTGCCAGCAGGGACTATACCCCCAACTATGGCTACACCTTC,CASRDYTPNYGYTF
TRBJ1-4,-,-,TRBV7-9,TGTGCCAGCAGCCCATTCGAGGGCCCTAATGAAAAACTGTTTTTT,CASSPFEGPNEKLFF
TRBJ2-7,TRBD2,once,TRBV28,TGTGCCAGCAGTTCCCCGGGACTATTCTACGAGCAGTACTTC,CASSSPGLFYEQYF
TRBJ2-5,TRBD1,-,TRBV5-1,TGCGCCAGCAGCCCTGGGACAGGGTGGTCAGAGACCCAGTACTTC,CASSPGTGWSETQYF
TRBJ1-3,-,-,TRBV9,TGTGCCAGCACCCCAGGGCTCTCTGGAAACACCATATATTTT,CASTPGLSGNTIYF
TRBJ2-1,TRBD2,-,TRBV6-5,TGTGCCAGCAGTTACGAGTCTAGCGGGGGGAGGGAGCAGTTCTTC,CASSYESSGGREQFF
TRBJ1-4,-,-,TRBV30,TGTGCCTGGAGTTTCCAGGGTTCTGAAAAACTGTTTTTT,CAWSFQGSEKLFF
TRBJ2-2,TRBD2,-,TRBV10-1,TGCGCCAGCAGTGAGTCCAGCGGGGATTGGAACACCGGGGAGCTGTTTTTT,CASSESSGDWNTGELFF
TRBJ2-3,TRBD2,-,TRBV4-3,TGCGCCAGCAGCCAAGTCCCCCTCGGGGGGTCCCATACGCAGTATTTT,CASSQVPLGGSHTQYF
TRBJ2-5,TRBD2,-,TRBV29-1,TGCAGCGTTGATCCTAGCGGGGGAAGAGAGACCCAGTACTTC,CSVDPSGGRETQYF
TRBJ2-7,TRBD2,-,TRBV15,TGTGCCACCAGCAGGGGGGCCGGCGGGGGACTAGCGGGAGGTAAGGTCGAGCAGTACTTC,CATSRGAGGGLAGGKVEQYF
TRBJ2-7,-,once,TRBV5-1,TGCGCCAGCAGCTTGGCGGGGAGTCCCTACGAGCAGTACTTC,CASSLAGSPYEQYF
TRBJ1-1,-,-,TRBV7-2,TGTGCCATTGTGAGGTCCGGGGGGCTCGGTGAAGCTTTCTTT,CAIVRSGGLGEAFF
TRBJ1-2,-,-,TRBV10-3,TGTGCCATCAGTGAGTCGGGCGGGCCCGCTAACTATGGCTACACCTTC,CAISESGGPANYGYTF